This T cell receptor (beta chain) stems from a study of blood T cell repertoires in COVID-19. Study-level information: Samples came from the United States, Italy and Spain, spanning acute and convalescent COVID-19. PBMCs, B-cell-depleted T cells, or T cells were the source of the cDNA or gDNA that made up the material.

In the original workflow: The authors estimated nucleated cell counts from reference gene primer amplification. The repertoire was sequenced with immunoSEQ multiplex PCR; TCRdb's copy has only in-frame clones and lacks some. That table furnishes V, J and clone size, whereas the DNA furnished D and trimming. Counted here are a few hundred thousand clones, approximately 86% occurring once; the ten biggest clones make up around 2.7%. Trimming removed 3 bases at V and 0 bases at J, with 19 bases between. The CDR3 length is 18 residues. The germline gives CDR1 SGDLS, CDR2 YYNGEE. This sequence originates from a man in his 60s with acute or convalescent COVID-19. The V gene is TRBV9, the J gene TRBJ1-3, with a tentative D call TRBD1 (6 bases). The sample consisted of peripheral blood. CDR3 sequence reads: CASSAPREGEFSGNTIYF. DNA for the CDR3: TGTGCCAGCAGCGCTCCCCGAGAGGGGGAATTCTCTGGAAACACCATATATTTT.